A selection of T cell receptor beta chains follows, all from one sample in a study of CD8 T cells in Susac syndrome. A single record per CDR3 protein comes from TCRdb applying MiXCR to the immunoSEQ multiplex PCR reads. Of roughly 89,000 distinct CDR3 sequences in the sample, around 96% were seen once. The material sequenced was CD8+ T cells from PBMCs. Receptor source: a human donor with Susac syndrome. CDR3s include the opening cysteine and the closing phenylalanine or tryptophan. The order of the fields is D gene, J gene, V gene, clone size, CDR3 protein, CDR3 DNA. The D gene is left open where the match is weak. Expanded clones get a size class; other rows say once, few or many, or leave the size out.

TRBD1 TRBJ2-1 TRBV11-2 NA CASSSPRQGNEQFF TGTGCCAGCAGCTCCCCCCGACAGGGGAATGAGCAGTTCTTC
NA TRBJ2-5 TRBV15 NA CATSTSADWETQYF TGTGCCACCAGCACATCCGCGGACTGGGAGACCCAGTACTTC
TRBD1 TRBJ1-5 TRBV11-2 few CASSPGTASNQPQHF TGTGCCAGCAGCCCCGGGACAGCTAGCAATCAGCCCCAGCATTTT
NA TRBJ2-7 TRBV28 once CASSLMSPSAYEQYF TGTGCCAGCAGTTTAATGTCTCCCTCGGCCTACGAGCAGTACTTC
NA TRBJ1-5 TRBV12-5 NA CASGVGNQPQHF TGTGCTAGTGGGGTCGGCAATCAGCCCCAGCATTTT
NA TRBJ2-2 TRBV20-1 NA CSARDRGHPANTGELFF TGCAGTGCTAGAGACCGGGGACACCCCGCGAACACCGGGGAGCTGTTTTTT
TRBD1 TRBJ2-7 TRBV20-1 NA CSARDLRQGYEQYF TGCAGTGCTAGAGATCTGCGACAGGGGTACGAGCAGTACTTC
NA TRBJ2-3 TRBV20-1 NA CSARGQDTQYF TGCAGTGCTAGAGGACAAGATACGCAGTATTTT
NA TRBJ2-5 TRBV28 NA CASSFRRSETQYF TGTGCCAGCAGTTTCCGGAGGTCAGAGACCCAGTACTTC
NA TRBJ2-1 TRBV29-1 once CSVDRQYRDNEQFF TGCAGCGTTGATCGGCAATACAGGGACAATGAGCAGTTCTTC
NA TRBJ2-3 TRBV29-1 once CSVTRLGADTQYF TGCAGCGTTACGAGGCTAGGGGCAGATACGCAGTATTTT
TRBD1 TRBJ2-3 TRBV5-1 NA CASNSDRGTDTQYF TGCGCCAGCAATTCCGACAGGGGCACAGATACGCAGTATTTT
TRBD2 TRBJ2-1 TRBV6-5 NA CASSSTSGRAYEQFF TGTGCCAGCAGTTCCACTAGCGGGAGGGCGTATGAGCAGTTCTTC
NA TRBJ1-5 TRBV7-3 once CASSPASQGTLRDYSNQPQHF TGTGCCAGCAGCCCCGCATCCCAGGGCACCTTGAGGGATTATAGCAATCAGCCCCAGCATTTT
TRBD2 TRBJ2-1 TRBV30 NA CAWSVTGGVWDEQFF TGTGCCTGGAGTGTAACGGGAGGGGTATGGGATGAGCAGTTCTTC
NA TRBJ2-2 TRBV7-8 NA CASSLLRMELFF TGTGCCAGCAGCTTACTACGAATGGAGCTGTTTTTT
NA TRBJ2-7 TRBV30 NA CAWSTGREEQYF TGTGCCTGGAGTACAGGGCGAGAAGAGCAGTACTTC
TRBD1 TRBJ2-2 TRBV7-7 NA CASSHTGVQNTGELFF TGTGCTAGCAGCCATACAGGGGTCCAGAACACCGGGGAGCTGTTTTTT
TRBD1 TRBJ1-5 TRBV3-1 NA CASSPGQGVLQPQHF TGTGCCAGCAGTCCGGGACAGGGGGTATTACAGCCCCAGCATTTT
NA TRBJ2-5 TRBV28 NA CASSSPTGTKETQYF TGTGCCAGCAGTTCCCCGACAGGAACGAAAGAGACCCAGTACTTC
TRBD2 TRBJ2-1 TRBV9 NA CASTLGTSRDEQFF TGTGCCAGCACCCTAGGGACTAGTCGGGATGAGCAGTTCTTC
NA TRBJ1-5 TRBV6-2/TRBV6-3 NA CASSRGLQPQHF TGTGCCAGCAGCAGGGGCCTTCAGCCCCAGCATTTT
NA TRBJ2-7 TRBV30 NA CAWSVSNVYEQYF TGTGCCTGGAGTGTAAGTAACGTATACGAGCAGTACTTC
NA TRBJ1-2 TRBV9 NA CASSDPLFGGAKGYTF TGTGCCAGCAGTGATCCCTTGTTCGGGGGGGCGAAAGGCTACACCTTC
NA TRBJ2-7 TRBV4-3 NA CASSQGLGTYEQYF TGCGCCAGCAGCCAAGGCCTTGGAACCTACGAGCAGTACTTC
TRBD1 TRBJ2-7 TRBV19 NA CASSIGGTGYEQYF TGTGCCAGTAGTATAGGCGGGACAGGCTACGAGCAGTACTTC
NA TRBJ2-1 TRBV18 NA CASSPIASGPLNEQFF TGTGCCAGCTCACCGATAGCCTCGGGCCCGCTCAATGAGCAGTTCTTC
TRBD1 TRBJ2-1 TRBV29-1 NA CSVTGTGVGNEQFF TGCAGCGTTACCGGGACAGGGGTGGGAAATGAGCAGTTCTTC